This TCR beta chain was identified during a study of T cell repertoires in cytomegalovirus infection. Overall study context: Public TCR beta signatures were indicative of both CMV infection and a matching HLA type. Overall study results and limits: Summed frequency of shared TCR beta families picked out CMV carriers who also had the relevant HLA.

One entry per CDR3 protein, called by TCRdb with MiXCR from the reads. The table has more than 650,000 distinct CDR3 sequences, 35% seen once. Deletions cut 5 bases from V and 6 bases from J, with 26 bases between. This CDR3 is built from 18 residues. Per the germline V gene, CDR1 is SGHVS and CDR2 is FQNEAQ. With regard to this clonotype: Its matching antigen is unknown.

The sample was PBMCs. The V gene is TRBV7-8, the J gene TRBJ2-1, with a tentative D call TRBD2 (6 bases). The sequence was obtained from a human donor in good health (CMV status not recorded). Some clones in this sample may be carry-over from other donors' samples. The CDR3 loop is CASSPPPVTSLTFNEQFF. The CDR3 nucleotides are TGTGCCAGCAGCCCCCCCCCTGTGACTAGTTTGACATTCAATGAGCAGTTCTTC.